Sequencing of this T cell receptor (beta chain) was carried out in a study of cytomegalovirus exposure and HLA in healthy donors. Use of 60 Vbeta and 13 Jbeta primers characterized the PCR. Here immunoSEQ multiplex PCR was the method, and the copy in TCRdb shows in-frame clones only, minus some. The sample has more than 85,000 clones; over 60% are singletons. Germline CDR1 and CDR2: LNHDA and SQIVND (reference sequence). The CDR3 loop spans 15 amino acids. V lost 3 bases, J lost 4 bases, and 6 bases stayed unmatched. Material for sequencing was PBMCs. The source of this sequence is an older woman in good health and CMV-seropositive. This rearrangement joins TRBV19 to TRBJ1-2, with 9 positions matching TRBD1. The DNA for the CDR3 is TGTGCCAGTAGTATCTCGGACAGGGGAGGCTATGGCTACACCTTC. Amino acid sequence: CASSISDRGGYGYTF.